These 13 T cell receptor beta chains were sequenced from one sample in a study of tumor-infiltrating lymphocytes in primary liver carcinoma. With a constant-region primer, TCR beta cDNA was made from approximately 500 ng of total RNA. A slightly modified ARM-PCR protocol with three nested multiplex PCR rounds produced these TCR beta libraries. Use of TRBV1-TRBV30 forward primers with a C-beta reverse primer characterized the first two PCR rounds, which lasted about 11 cycles each. TCRdb independently ran MiXCR on the multiplex PCR reads; one entry per CDR3 protein. Here the sample spans fewer than 350,000 distinct CDR3 sequences, over 55% being singletons. The source of the blood RNA was unsorted whole blood, and germline DNA was extracted as well. The sample was peripheral blood. These receptors came from a man in his forties or fifties with primary liver carcinoma and hepatitis B virus infection.

Note on this clonotype: Mismatch with germline at one junction end may stem from a read error. V usage is TRBV4-3 and J usage is TRBJ1-1, with 7 bases fitting TRBD1. There are 15 residues in the CDR3. Germline V gene data show CDR1 as LGHNA and CDR2 as YSLEER. The CDR3 DNA reads TGCGCCAGCAGCCAAGGAGGGACAGCGAACACTGAAACTTACTTT. It codes for CASSQGGTANTETYF.

The sample holds many counts of this clonotype. The gene calls are TRBV5-4 and TRBJ2-5, with 7 bases that match TRBD1. The CDR3 runs 15 residues. Germline CDR1 and CDR2: SGHNT and YYREEE (reference sequence). With 3 bases clipped from V and 1 base from J, the junction kept 6 bases outside the gene matches. The CDR3 region is CASSWGTETQETQYF. The CDR3 nucleotides read TGTGCCAGCAGCTGGGGGACAGAAACCCAAGAGACCCAGTACTTC.

The rearrangement uses TRBV7-9 and TRBJ1-1; D gene uncertain. Trimming removed 8 bases from V and 1 base from J, with 8 bases in between. There are 12 residues in the CDR3. The V gene's germline CDR1 is SEHNR and CDR2 FQNEAQ (reference sequence). The CDR3, as DNA: TGTGCCAGCGGCGTTCGGAACACTGAAGCTTTCTTT. The encoded protein is CASGVRNTEAFF.

This chain connects TRBV6-2 or TRBV6-3 to TRBJ2-7; maybe TRBD2 (5 bases). CDR3 length equals 14 residues. V was pared by 2 bases and J by 3 bases, with 11 bases between. Germline CDR1 MNHEY, CDR2 SVGEGT. The CDR3 bases are TGTGCCAGCAGTTACCCTCGAGAGGGCTACGAGCAGTACTTC. It specifies CASSYPREGYEQYF.

Turning to this clonotype: The junction shows a germline mismatch at one end, possibly a read error. V and J are TRBV29-1 and TRBJ2-7; possibly TRBD1 or TRBD2 for D (5 bases each). Germline CDR1 SQVTM, CDR2 ANQGSEA. The CDR3 sequence is 13 residues long. The CDR3 DNA follows: TGTAGCGTTGAACGTGACAGAAACTCCGAGCAGTACTTC. Amino acids: CSVERDRNSEQYF.

The chain recombines TRBV24-1 with TRBJ2-2; no definite D call. Germline CDR1 is KGHDR and CDR2 is SFDVKD. The V end was cut by 1 base, the J end by 6 bases, with 5 bases between. The CDR3 extends over 13 amino acids. The CDR3 DNA is TGTGCCACCAGTGATTTCAGAGCCGGGGAGCTGTTTTTT. It specifies CATSDFRAGELFF.

This clonotype showed up many times. The genes are TRBV28 and TRBJ2-7, with TRBD1 as a possible D gene (6 bases). Trimming removed 7 bases at V and 0 bases at J, with 13 bases between. The CDR3 is made up of 14 amino acids. Germline V CDR1 and CDR2: MDHEN, SYDVKM. The CDR3 is CASTLGAFSYEQYF. For the CDR3, the DNA is TGTGCCAGCACCTTGGGGGCGTTCTCCTACGAGCAGTACTTC. Full variable domain (outside the CDR3, taken from reference TRBV28 and TRBJ2-7): DVKVTQSSRYLVKRTGEKVFLECVQDMDHENMFWYRQDPGLGLRLIYFSYDVKMKEKGDIPEGYSVSREKKERFSLILESASTNQTSMYLCASTLGAFSYEQYFGPGTRLTVT.

The chain links TRBV29-1 to TRBJ2-2; D may match TRBD1 or TRBD2 (5 bases each). CDR3 length: 14 amino acids. V lost 3 bases, J lost 16 bases, and 24 bases lay in between. CDR1 and CDR2 (germline): SQVTM, ANQGSEA. CDR3 region: CSVDAGTNTGESFF. The CDR3 nucleotides read TGCAGCGTTGACGCAGGGACGAACACCGGGGAGTCGTTTTTT.

This chain uses TRBV11-1 with TRBJ2-2; D gene ambiguous. The CDR3 is made up of 15 amino acids. Trimming left V 5 bases short and J 9 bases short, with 19 bases between. The V gene's germline CDR1 is SGHAT and CDR2 FQDESV (reference sequence). CDR3 loop: CASSPLVASAWELFF. CDR3 bases: TGTGCCAGCAGCCCCTTGGTCGCATCCGCCTGGGAGCTGTTTTTT.

This clonotype was observed a single time. A much larger clone lies a single base off, so this may be a read error. A read error is likely, as this CDR3 ends without the conserved phenylalanine or tryptophan. J is TRBJ1-1 and V is TRBV12-3 or TRBV12-4, with D unresolved. With 1 base removed from V and 11 bases from J, the gap between germline ends came to 11 bases. The CDR3 is made up of 12 amino acids. The DNA for the CDR3 is TGTGCCAGCAGTTTAGTGGGTTTCTCGGCTTTCCTT. It encodes CASSLVGFSAFL.

This clonotype has more than one count but fewer than ten. A read error may produce the germline difference seen at one junction end. The chain employs TRBV10-1 and TRBJ2-7; D is possibly TRBD2 (6 bases). Germline V gene lookup returns CDR1 WNHNN and CDR2 SYGVQD (reference sequence). The CDR3 length is 13 residues. The CDR3 sequence is CASGARDSSEQYF. Written as DNA, the CDR3 is TGCGCCAGCGGGGCGCGGGACTCCTCCGAGCAGTACTTC.

Details on this clonotype: A much bigger clone sits one base away, suggesting this may be a read error. The chain links TRBV6-5 to TRBJ2-7; 8 bases are shared with TRBD1. CDR1 and CDR2 (germline): MNHEY, SVGAGI. The length of the CDR3 is 14 residues. The CDR3 reads CANSQVTGVGEQYF. For the CDR3, the DNA is TGTGCCAACAGTCAGGTGACAGGGGTGGGCGAGCAGTACTTC.

Only a few counts were recorded for this clonotype. This sequence joins TRBV2 and TRBJ2-3, with D perhaps TRBD2 (5 bases). Germline V gene sequence: CDR1 SNHLY, CDR2 FYNNEI. The CDR3 has 17 residues. Deletions cut 7 bases from V and 4 bases from J, with 24 bases between. The CDR3 nucleotides are TGTGCCAGCAAAGGAGGTGGAACTAGTATAATCGCAGATACGCAGTATTTT. It encodes CASKGGGTSIIADTQYF.